The 32 T cell receptor beta chains listed next were all sequenced from one sample in a study of shared clonotypes between healthy human individuals. Profiled with immunoSEQ multiplex PCR; TCRdb holds only in-frame clones, not every one. Found here are 450,000 to 500,000 clones, roughly four fifths of them singletons; the top ten hold 10% to 15%. The sequenced sample was PBMCs. The source is a woman in her thirties or forties in good health. Some clones in this sample may be carry-over from other donors' samples.

The chain carries TRBV6-1 and TRBJ2-5; 12 nucleotides match TRBD2. V trimming: 1 base; J trimming: 3 bases; junction bases outside the gene matches: 0. Germline V lookup: CDR1 MNHNS, CDR2 SASEGT. CDR3 length: 15 amino acids. As DNA, the CDR3 is TGTGCCAGCAGTGAAGGGACTAGCGGGGAAGAGACCCAGTACTTC. Translation: CASSEGTSGEETQYF.

In its sample, this clone was seen once. V usage is TRBV30 and J usage is TRBJ1-4, with D possibly TRBD1 on 6 matching bases. The germline V gene encodes CDR1 GTSNPN and CDR2 SVGIG (reference sequence). CDR3 size: 13 residues. V was clipped by 5 bases and J by 6 bases, with 13 bases between them. This CDR3 reads CAWQTGWDEKLFF. As DNA, the CDR3 is TGTGCCTGGCAAACAGGGTGGGATGAAAAACTGTTTTTT. The whole variable domain, filled in from reference TRBV30 and TRBJ1-4, reads SQTIHQWPATLVQPVGSPLSLECTVEGTSNPNLYWYRQAAGRGLQLLFYSVGIGQISSEVPQNLSASRPQDRQFILSSKKLLLSDSGFYLCAWQTGWDEKLFFGSGTQLSVL.

The V and J genes are TRBV29-1 and TRBJ2-3, with D perhaps TRBD2 (7 bases). CDR3 size: 15 residues. V lost 0 bases, J lost 4 bases, and 14 bases lay in between. Germline V CDR1 and CDR2: SQVTM, ANQGSEA. The CDR3 loop reads CSVEERRGGADTQYF. The CDR3 DNA follows: TGCAGCGTTGAAGAACGAAGGGGGGGAGCAGATACGCAGTATTTT.

The rearrangement uses TRBV6-1 and TRBJ2-1, with TRBD2 identical over 10 bases. CDR1 and CDR2 (germline): MNHNS, SASEGT. V trimming: 1 base; J trimming: 8 bases; junction bases outside the gene matches: 8. The CDR3 sequence is 16 residues long. The CDR3 protein is CASSEGSGRAEDEQFF. The CDR3 DNA reads TGTGCCAGCAGTGAAGGGAGCGGGAGGGCGGAGGATGAGCAGTTCTTC.

The genes are TRBV7-8 and TRBJ2-1, with 9 bases matching TRBD2. The V segment lost 5 bases and the J segment 3 bases; nucleotides outside the gene matches: 8. There are 16 residues in the CDR3. Germline V gene sequence: CDR1 SGHVS, CDR2 FQNEAQ. The CDR3: CASSRRLAENYNEQFF. Written as DNA, the CDR3 is TGTGCCAGCAGCCGCAGACTAGCGGAGAACTACAATGAGCAGTTCTTC.

This rearrangement joins TRBV30 to TRBJ2-5; D gene ambiguous. The J call may not be correct, given that the DNA end is closer to TRBJ2-7. CDR1 is GTSNPN, CDR2 SVGIG, per germline (reference sequence). The CDR3 has 14 residues. The chain's CDR3 is CAWSAQPDSYEQYF. CDR3 coding DNA: TGTGCCTGGAGTGCCCAACCCGATTCCTACGAGCAGTACTTC.

The chain couples TRBV18 to TRBJ2-7; D gene unclear. The CDR3 consists of 14 residues. V dropped 3 bases and J dropped 6 bases, with 15 bases sitting between them. The germline V gene has CDR1 KGHSH and CDR2 LQKENI. This CDR3 reads CASSPKGKVGEQYF. CDR3 nucleotide sequence: TGTGCCAGCTCACCGAAAGGAAAGGTTGGCGAGCAGTACTTC.

V gene TRBV2 combines with J gene TRBJ2-7; 7 bases are a match to TRBD1. The CDR3 has 13 residues. CDR1 is SNHLY, CDR2 FYNNEI, per germline. J was trimmed by 0 bases and V by 7 bases; bases with no gene match: 3. The CDR3 sequence: CASTRDSSYEQYF. The CDR3 nucleotides are TGTGCCAGCACTCGGGACAGCTCCTACGAGCAGTACTTC. Variable domain in full (rest from reference TRBV2 and TRBJ2-7): EPEVTQTPSHQVTQMGQEVILRCVPISNHLYFYWYRQILGQKVEFLVSFYNNEISEKSEIFDDQFSVERPDGSNFTLKIRSTKLEDSAMYFCASTRDSSYEQYFGPGTRLTVT.

The chain links TRBV7-9 to TRBJ2-3; D call uncertain. The ends were cut back, 5 bases at V and 6 bases at J, with 21 bases in the middle. CDR1 and CDR2 (germline): SEHNR, FQNEAQ (reference sequence). This CDR3 comprises 16 residues. The CDR3 DNA follows: TGTGCCAGCAGCCAAATAGGTATCTCGAGGCCGGATACGCAGTATTTT. It specifies CASSQIGISRPDTQYF.

V usage is TRBV5-4 and J usage is TRBJ1-1, with D uncertain. This CDR3 has 15 amino acids. The ends were cut back, 10 bases at V and 4 bases at J, with 23 bases in the middle. The germline gives CDR1 SGHNT, CDR2 YYREEE (reference sequence). CDR3 sequence: CAYRGGPFLSTEAFF. The DNA of the CDR3 is TGTGCCTACAGAGGAGGGCCTTTCCTGAGCACTGAAGCTTTCTTT.

This clone has ten or more counts. The same CDR3 arises from other DNA sequences in this sample as well. This chain links TRBV30 with TRBJ2-3; a possible D gene is TRBD2 (5 bases). There are 12 residues in the CDR3. V was cut by 2 bases and J by 4 bases, with 7 bases left in between. Germline V gene lookup returns CDR1 GTSNPN and CDR2 SVGIG (reference sequence). The CDR3: CAWSMGADTQYF. The CDR3 nucleotides read TGTGCCTGGAGTATGGGAGCAGATACGCAGTATTTT.

V usage is TRBV23-1 and J usage is TRBJ1-1; D possibly corresponds to TRBD1 (5 bases). TRBV23-1 is marked as an open reading frame, function uncertain. V lost 1 base and J 1 base, leaving 10 bases between the germline ends. The CDR3 sequence is 15 residues long. The CDR3 nucleotides are TGCGCCAGCAGTCAATACTCGGGGGGGAACACTGAAGCTTTCTTT. This encodes CASSQYSGGNTEAFF.

This chain links TRBV7-8 with TRBJ2-7; D not certain. The CDR3 is 14 amino acids. Germline CDR1 and CDR2: SGHVS and FQNEAQ. V was shortened by 1 base and J by 1 base, with 8 bases between the two germline ends. CDR3 residues: CASSLELRSYEQYF. The CDR3 DNA reads as TGTGCCAGCAGCTTAGAGTTGAGGTCCTACGAGCAGTACTTC.

This sequence joins TRBV27 and TRBJ2-7; D not resolved. CDR1 and CDR2 (germline): MNHEY, SMNVEV (reference sequence). This CDR3 has 14 amino acids. The V end lost 5 bases, the J end lost 0 bases, and 11 bases lay between the germline ends. CDR3 nucleotide sequence: TGTGCCAGCAGTCCCCTCGCCGACTCCTACGAGCAGTACTTC. Translation: CASSPLADSYEQYF.

The rearrangement links TRBV9 to TRBJ2-7, with 9 bases aligning to TRBD2. Germline V gives CDR1 SGDLS, CDR2 YYNGEE. The CDR3 is 15 residues long. The J segment lost 2 bases and the V segment lost 4 bases, leaving 7 bases of the junction unmatched. CDR3 sequence reads: CASSPGAGGTYEQYF. In DNA, the CDR3 is TGTGCCAGCAGCCCAGGAGCGGGAGGCACCTACGAGCAGTACTTC.

The chain links TRBV7-2 to TRBJ1-6; TRBD1 matches at 10 bases. The CDR3 is 15 residues long. After removal of 5 bases from V and 10 bases from J, the junction contained 8 bases not matched to a gene. Germline-derived CDR1 and CDR2 are SGHTA and FQGNSA. CDR3 sequence reads: CASSGSGTGVSPLHF. In DNA, the CDR3 is TGTGCCAGCAGCGGATCCGGGACAGGGGTATCACCCCTCCACTTT.

The rearrangement links TRBV23-1 to TRBJ2-2, with D possibly being TRBD1 (6 bases). TRBV23-1 has ORF status, its function being uncertain. V lost 2 bases and J 6 bases, leaving 16 bases between the germline ends. CDR3 length: 16 residues. The CDR3 DNA sequence: TGCGCCAGCAGTCAAAAAGGTCCGCAGGGGCCCGGGGAGCTGTTTTTT. Encoded protein: CASSQKGPQGPGELFF.

With regard to this clone: Other nucleotide sequences from this sample produce the same CDR3. The rearrangement joins TRBV5-4 to TRBJ1-2, with 11 bases aligning to TRBD1. Per germline, CDR1 SGHNT and CDR2 YYREEE (reference sequence). This CDR3 is built from 14 residues. Trimming took 1 base from V and 7 from J; bases not matched to a gene: 3. As DNA, the CDR3 is TGTGCCAGCAGCTTGTTGGGGACAGGGGGTGGCTACACCTTC. Protein product: CASSLLGTGGGYTF.

The chain combines TRBV9 with TRBJ2-3; D gene uncertain. The V gene's germline CDR1 is SGDLS and CDR2 YYNGEE. The germline V and J ends were trimmed by 3 bases and 1 base, with 3 bases remaining between them. The CDR3 is made up of 12 amino acids. Written as DNA, the CDR3 is TGTGCCAGCAGCGGACGCACAGATACGCAGTATTTT. Translation: CASSGRTDTQYF.

This clone has just one count. J is TRBJ1-5 and V is TRBV28; tentatively, D is TRBD1 (6 bases). The CDR3 covers 16 residues. Germline CDR1 MDHEN, CDR2 SYDVKM. V lost 3 bases and J lost 4, with 16 bases in between. This CDR3 reads CASSFTGGLRNQPQHF. CDR3 nucleotides: TGTGCCAGCAGTTTTACGGGGGGGCTGAGGAATCAGCCCCAGCATTTT.

The genes are TRBV27 and TRBJ2-1; 8 nucleotides line up with TRBD1. The CDR3 has 15 amino acids. Losses at the gene ends were 5 bases for V and 2 bases for J; bases not matched to a gene: 5. Germline loops: CDR1 MNHEY, CDR2 SMNVEV (reference sequence). CDR3 DNA: TGTGCCAGCAGTGGTGACAGGGGACCCTACAATGAGCAGTTCTTC. Protein sequence: CASSGDRGPYNEQFF.

The genes are TRBV9 and TRBJ1-2; no reliable D call. Germline values: CDR1 SGDLS, CDR2 YYNGEE. The CDR3 runs to 14 residues. V lost 0 bases and J 4 bases, leaving 10 bases between the germline ends. CDR3 protein: CASSVDPLPYGYTF. The CDR3 DNA sequence: TGTGCCAGCAGCGTAGACCCCCTCCCCTATGGCTACACCTTC.

The chain is built from TRBV2 and TRBJ2-1; 8 positions agree with TRBD2. V lost 10 bases to trimming and J lost 2 bases; unmatched junction nucleotides: 19. CDR3 length: 18 residues. In germline, CDR1 is SNHLY, CDR2 FYNNEI. The CDR3 sequence is CATPGGVLNPPPYNEQFF. CDR3 nucleotide sequence: TGTGCCACCCCGGGGGGGGTGCTCAACCCTCCACCCTACAATGAGCAGTTCTTC.

The V and J genes are TRBV10-3 and TRBJ1-5; 9 nucleotides match TRBD1. The germline V gene encodes CDR1 ENHRY and CDR2 SYGVKD. The CDR3 sequence is 15 residues long. Trimming cost V 5 bases and J 6 bases; bases outside gene matches: 8. The CDR3 loop reads CAISKGQGGTQPQHF. The CDR3 DNA sequence: TGTGCCATCAGTAAGGGACAGGGAGGGACTCAGCCCCAGCATTTT.

The gene calls are TRBV4-2 and TRBJ1-2; no clear D. Between the trimmed V and J ends, which lost 0 bases and 6 bases, there was a span of 8 bases. The length of the CDR3 is 13 residues. In germline, CDR1 is LGHNA, CDR2 YNFKEQ. The CDR3 region has the DNA TGTGCCAGCAGCCAAGATCTTCGGGATGGCTACACCTTC. This gives the protein CASSQDLRDGYTF.

Turning to this clone: A clone one base away is much larger, so this may be a read error. Other DNA sequences in the sample encode the same CDR3. CDR3 nucleotide sequence: TGTGCCTGGAGTGAAGGAGGCAGCCAAGAGACCCAGTACTTC. As protein: CAWSEGGSQETQYF. The rearrangement joins TRBV30 to TRBJ2-5, with a tentative D call TRBD2 (5 bases). The CDR3 has 14 residues. Trimming pared 1 base from V and 1 base from J, leaving 10 bases between. The germline gives CDR1 GTSNPN, CDR2 SVGIG (reference sequence).

This rearrangement joins TRBV11-3 to TRBJ2-1; 8 bases line up with TRBD2. The CDR3 sequence is 20 residues long. Germline V lookup: CDR1 SGHNT, CDR2 YENEEA. The J segment lost 0 bases and the V segment lost 1 base, leaving 14 bases of the junction unmatched. CDR3 in amino acids: CASSLVIDDGRVISYNEQFF. The CDR3 coding sequence is TGTGCCAGCAGCTTAGTGATTGACGACGGGAGGGTGATCTCCTACAATGAGCAGTTCTTC.

In the case of this clone: It is unclear where the CDR3 begins or ends on the DNA, so no DNA is shown, and the CDR3 is as TCRdb lists it. V usage is TRBV9 and J usage is TRBJ2-3. The germline CDR1 and CDR2 sequences are SGDLS and YYNGEE. Counting both end residues, the CDR3 totals 16 amino acids. CDR3 in amino acids: CASSVGNSFFGDTQYF.

The rearrangement uses TRBV18 and TRBJ2-5; the D gene is possibly TRBD2 (6 bases). This CDR3 contains 14 residues. V was trimmed by 3 bases and J by 5 bases, leaving 13 bases between them. CDR1 and CDR2 from the germline V gene are KGHSH and LQKENI. CDR3 coding DNA: TGTGCCAGCTCACCGGAGTCGGGGGATGAGACCCAGTACTTC. Amino acid sequence: CASSPESGDETQYF.

As regards this clone: The identical CDR3 is also encoded by other nucleotide sequences in the sample. The rearrangement uses TRBV7-3 and TRBJ1-1; D unresolved. The germline V and J ends were trimmed by 5 bases and 1 base, with 8 bases remaining between them. This CDR3 comprises 13 residues. The germline CDR1 and CDR2 sequences are SGHTA and FQGTGA. Here the CDR3 DNA reads TGTGCCAGCAGCGCCGACCGGAACACTGAAGCTTTCTTT. This codes for CASSADRNTEAFF. The full variable domain, rest sourced from reference TRBV7-3 and TRBJ1-1, is GAGVSQTPSNKVTEKGKYVELRCDPISGHTALYWYRQSLGQGPEFLIYFQGTGAADDSGLPNDRFFAVRPEGSVSTLKIQRTERGDSAVYLCASSADRNTEAFFGQGTRLTVV.

With respect to this clone: Only one base separates this from a far larger clonotype, so it likely reflects a read error. The V call is TRBV6-6, the J call TRBJ1-4, with D uncertain. Germline V gene data show CDR1 as MNHNY and CDR2 as SVGAGI (reference sequence). CDR3 length equals 11 residues. V was cut by 11 bases and J by 6 bases, with 10 bases left in between. CDR3 sequence: CAGGPYEKLFF. CDR3 DNA sequence: TGTGCCGGCGGACCCTATGAAAAACTGTTTTTT.

This clone was counted only a few times. The same CDR3 is also encoded by other DNA sequences in this sample. The chain employs TRBV19 and TRBJ2-7; 13 nucleotides match TRBD2. This CDR3 has 15 amino acids. The J segment lost 3 bases and the V segment lost 5 bases, leaving 4 bases of the junction unmatched. Per the germline V gene, CDR1 is LNHDA and CDR2 is SQIVND (reference sequence). CDR3 region: CASSLWTSGSYEQYF. DNA for the CDR3: TGTGCCAGTAGTTTATGGACTAGCGGGAGCTACGAGCAGTACTTC.